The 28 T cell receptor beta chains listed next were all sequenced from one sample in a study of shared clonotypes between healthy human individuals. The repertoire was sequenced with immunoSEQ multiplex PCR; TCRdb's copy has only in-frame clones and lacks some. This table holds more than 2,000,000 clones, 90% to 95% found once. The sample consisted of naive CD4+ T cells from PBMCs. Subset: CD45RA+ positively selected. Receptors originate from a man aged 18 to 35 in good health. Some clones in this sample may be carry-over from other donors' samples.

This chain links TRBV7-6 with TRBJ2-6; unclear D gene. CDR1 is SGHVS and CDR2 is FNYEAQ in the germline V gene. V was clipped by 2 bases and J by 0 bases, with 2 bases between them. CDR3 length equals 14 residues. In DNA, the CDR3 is TGTGCCAGCAGCTTACCCTCTGGGGCCAACGTCCTGACTTTC. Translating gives CASSLPSGANVLTF.

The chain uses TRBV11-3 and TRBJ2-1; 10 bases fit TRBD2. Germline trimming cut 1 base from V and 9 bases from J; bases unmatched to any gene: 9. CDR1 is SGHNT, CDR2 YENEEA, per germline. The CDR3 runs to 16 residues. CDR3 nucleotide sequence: TGTGCCAGCAGCTTAGGGAGCGGGAGGGCCCGGGGTGAGCAGTTCTTC. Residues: CASSLGSGRARGEQFF. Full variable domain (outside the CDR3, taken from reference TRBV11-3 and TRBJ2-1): EAGVVQSPRYKIIEKKQPVAFWCNPISGHNTLYWYLQNLGQGPELLIRYENEEAVDDSQLPKDRFSAERLKGVDSTLKIQPAELGDSAVYLCASSLGSGRARGEQFFGPGTRLTVL.

CDR3 bases: TGTGCCAGCAGTCCTGGGACATGGAGTAACACCATATATTTT. Translating gives CASSPGTWSNTIYF. The J gene is TRBJ1-3, the V gene TRBV27; possibly TRBD1 for D (6 bases). Trimming removed 5 bases at V and 7 bases at J, with 15 bases between. The CDR3 length is 14 residues. Germline V gene lookup returns CDR1 MNHEY and CDR2 SMNVEV (reference sequence).

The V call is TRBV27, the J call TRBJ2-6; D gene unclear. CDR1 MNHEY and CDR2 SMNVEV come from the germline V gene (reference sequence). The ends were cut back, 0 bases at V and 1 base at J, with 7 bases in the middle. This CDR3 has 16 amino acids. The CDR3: CASSLSVGSGANVLTF. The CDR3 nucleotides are TGTGCCAGCAGTTTATCTGTCGGGTCTGGGGCCAACGTCCTGACTTTC.

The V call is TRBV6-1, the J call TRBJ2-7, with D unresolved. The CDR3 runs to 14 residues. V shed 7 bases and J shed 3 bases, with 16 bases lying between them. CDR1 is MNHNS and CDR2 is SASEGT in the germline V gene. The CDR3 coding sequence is TGTGCCAGCACTGTCGCTTCGGGCCTCTACGAGCAGTACTTC. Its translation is CASTVASGLYEQYF.

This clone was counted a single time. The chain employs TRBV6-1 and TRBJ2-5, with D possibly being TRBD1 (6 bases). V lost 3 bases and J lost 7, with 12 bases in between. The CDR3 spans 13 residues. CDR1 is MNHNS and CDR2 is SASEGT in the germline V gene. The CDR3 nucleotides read TGTGCCAGCAGTGAGGCCCTAGGGGGGACCCAGTACTTC. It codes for CASSEALGGTQYF.

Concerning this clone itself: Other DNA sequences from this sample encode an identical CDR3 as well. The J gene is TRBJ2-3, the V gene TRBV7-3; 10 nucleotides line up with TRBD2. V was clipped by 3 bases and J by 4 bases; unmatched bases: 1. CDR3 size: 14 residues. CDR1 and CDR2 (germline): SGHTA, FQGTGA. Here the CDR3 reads CASSLGLAPDTQYF. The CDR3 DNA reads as TGTGCCAGCAGCTTGGGACTAGCGCCAGATACGCAGTATTTT.

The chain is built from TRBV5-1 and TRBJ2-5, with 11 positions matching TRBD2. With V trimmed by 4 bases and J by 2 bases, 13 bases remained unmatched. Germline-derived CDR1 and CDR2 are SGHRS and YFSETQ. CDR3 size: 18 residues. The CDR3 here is CASSQAPRTSGLQETQYF. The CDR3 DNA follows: TGCGCCAGCAGCCAAGCCCCCAGGACTAGCGGGTTACAAGAGACCCAGTACTTC.

The CDR3 loop reads CATRGLGNTIYF. CDR3 nucleotides: TGTGCCACCAGGGGGCTTGGAAACACCATATATTTT. The chain carries TRBV6-7 and TRBJ1-3, with 8 bases that match TRBD1. TRBV6-7 is treated as an ORF (open reading frame) with a function not yet certain. This CDR3 is built from 12 residues. With V trimmed by 10 bases and J by 3 bases, 2 bases remained unmatched.

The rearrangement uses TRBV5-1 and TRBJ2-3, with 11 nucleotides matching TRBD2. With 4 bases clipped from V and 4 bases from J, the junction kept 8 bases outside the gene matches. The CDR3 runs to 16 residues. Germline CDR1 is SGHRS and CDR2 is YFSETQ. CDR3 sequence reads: CASSPQLAGVADTQYF. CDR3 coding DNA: TGCGCCAGCAGCCCTCAACTAGCGGGAGTCGCAGATACGCAGTATTTT.

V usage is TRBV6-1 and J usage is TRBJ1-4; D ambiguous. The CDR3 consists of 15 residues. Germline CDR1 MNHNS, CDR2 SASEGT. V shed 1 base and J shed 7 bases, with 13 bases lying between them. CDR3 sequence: CASSEGRVLFEKLFF. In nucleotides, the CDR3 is TGTGCCAGCAGTGAAGGGAGGGTGTTGTTTGAAAAACTGTTTTTT.

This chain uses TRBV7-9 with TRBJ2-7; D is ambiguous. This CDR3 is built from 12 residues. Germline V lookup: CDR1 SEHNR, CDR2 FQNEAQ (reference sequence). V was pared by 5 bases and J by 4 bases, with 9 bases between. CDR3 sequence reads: CASSPVRYEQYF. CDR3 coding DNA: TGTGCCAGCAGCCCCGTTCGGTACGAGCAGTACTTC.

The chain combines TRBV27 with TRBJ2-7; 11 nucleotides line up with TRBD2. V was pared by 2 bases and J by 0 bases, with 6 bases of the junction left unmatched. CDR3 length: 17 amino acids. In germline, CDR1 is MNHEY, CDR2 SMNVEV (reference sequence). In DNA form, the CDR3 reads TGTGCCAGCAGTTTACGGCGGACTAGCGGGCCCTCCTACGAGCAGTACTTC. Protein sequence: CASSLRRTSGPSYEQYF.

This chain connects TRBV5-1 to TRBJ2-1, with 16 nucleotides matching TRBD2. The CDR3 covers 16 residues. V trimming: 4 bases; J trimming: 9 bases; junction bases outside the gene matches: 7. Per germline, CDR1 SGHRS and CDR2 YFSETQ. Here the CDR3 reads CASSTGTSGRATEQFF. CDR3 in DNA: TGCGCCAGCAGCACGGGGACTAGCGGGAGGGCCACTGAGCAGTTCTTC.

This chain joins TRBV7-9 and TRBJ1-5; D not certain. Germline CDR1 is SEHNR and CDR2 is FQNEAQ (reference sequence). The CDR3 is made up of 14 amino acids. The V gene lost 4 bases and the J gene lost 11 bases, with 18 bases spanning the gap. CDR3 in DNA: TGTGCCAGCAGCTCGCAGACACTCCCGGGGACCCAGCATTTT. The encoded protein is CASSSQTLPGTQHF.

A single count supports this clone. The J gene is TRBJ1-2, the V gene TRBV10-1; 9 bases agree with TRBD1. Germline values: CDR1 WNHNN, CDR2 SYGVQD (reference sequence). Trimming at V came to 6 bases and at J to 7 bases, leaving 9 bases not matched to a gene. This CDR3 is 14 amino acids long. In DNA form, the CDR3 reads TGCGCCAGCAGGGGGACAGGGTTTATCGGTGGCTACACCTTC. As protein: CASRGTGFIGGYTF.

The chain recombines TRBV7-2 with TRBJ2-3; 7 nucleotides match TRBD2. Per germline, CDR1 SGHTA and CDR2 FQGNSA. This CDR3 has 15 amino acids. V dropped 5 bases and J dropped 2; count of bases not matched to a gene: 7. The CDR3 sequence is CASSLLALLTDTQYF. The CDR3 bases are TGTGCCAGCAGCCTACTAGCGTTGCTCACAGATACGCAGTATTTT.

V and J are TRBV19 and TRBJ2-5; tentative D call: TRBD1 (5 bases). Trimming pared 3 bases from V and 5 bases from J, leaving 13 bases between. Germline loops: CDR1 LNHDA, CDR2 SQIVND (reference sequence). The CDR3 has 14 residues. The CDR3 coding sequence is TGTGCCAGTAGTATGACAGTGGGGCAGGAGACCCAGTACTTC. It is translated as CASSMTVGQETQYF.

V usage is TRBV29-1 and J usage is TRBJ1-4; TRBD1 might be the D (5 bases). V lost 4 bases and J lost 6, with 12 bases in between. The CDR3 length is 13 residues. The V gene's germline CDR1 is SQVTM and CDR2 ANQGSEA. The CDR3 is CSVAAGLYEKLFF. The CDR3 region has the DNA TGCAGCGTTGCGGCAGGGTTGTATGAAAAACTGTTTTTT. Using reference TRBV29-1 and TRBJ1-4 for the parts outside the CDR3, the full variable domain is SAVISQKPSRDICQRGTSLTIQCQVDSQVTMMFWYRQQPGQSLTLIATANQGSEATYESGFVIDKFPISRPNLTFSTLTVSNMSPEDSSIYLCSVAAGLYEKLFFGSGTQLSVL.

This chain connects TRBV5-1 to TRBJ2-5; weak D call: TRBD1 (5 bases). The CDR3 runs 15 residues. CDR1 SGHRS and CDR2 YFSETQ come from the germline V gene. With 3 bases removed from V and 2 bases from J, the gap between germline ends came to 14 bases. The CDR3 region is CASSSSATDQETQYF. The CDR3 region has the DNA TGCGCCAGCAGCTCGTCTGCGACAGATCAAGAGACCCAGTACTTC.

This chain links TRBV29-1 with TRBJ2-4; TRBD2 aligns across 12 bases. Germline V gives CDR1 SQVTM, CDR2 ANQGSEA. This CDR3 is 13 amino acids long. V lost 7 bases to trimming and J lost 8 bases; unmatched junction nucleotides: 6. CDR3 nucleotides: TGCAGCGCCCGGACTAGCGGGACAGACATTCAGTACTTC. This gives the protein CSARTSGTDIQYF.

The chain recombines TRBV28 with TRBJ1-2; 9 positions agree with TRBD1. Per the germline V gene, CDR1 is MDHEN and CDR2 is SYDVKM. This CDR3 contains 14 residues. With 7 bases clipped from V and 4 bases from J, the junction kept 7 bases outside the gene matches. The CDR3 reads CASNAGTGPYGYTF. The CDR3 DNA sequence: TGTGCCAGCAATGCCGGGACAGGGCCCTATGGCTACACCTTC.

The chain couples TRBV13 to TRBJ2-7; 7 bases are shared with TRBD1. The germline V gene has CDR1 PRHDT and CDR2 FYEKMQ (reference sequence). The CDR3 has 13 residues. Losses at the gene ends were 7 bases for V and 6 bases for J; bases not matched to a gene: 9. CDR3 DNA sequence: TGTGCCAGCAACTTGACAGGGTCCCCCGAGCAGTACTTC. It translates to CASNLTGSPEQYF.

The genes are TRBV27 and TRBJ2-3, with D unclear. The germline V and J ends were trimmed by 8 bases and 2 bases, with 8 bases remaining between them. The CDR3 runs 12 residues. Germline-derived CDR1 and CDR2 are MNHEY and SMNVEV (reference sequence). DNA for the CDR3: TGTGCCAGCGGCTTTTACACAGATACGCAGTATTTT. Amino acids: CASGFYTDTQYF.

The CDR3 reads CASSSRQGMNTGELFF. The DNA of the CDR3 is TGCGCCAGCAGCTCCCGACAGGGGATGAACACCGGGGAGCTGTTTTTT. The chain has TRBV5-1 and TRBJ2-2, with TRBD1 identical over 8 bases. Germline V gives CDR1 SGHRS, CDR2 YFSETQ. After removal of 3 bases from V and 1 base from J, the junction contained 5 bases not matched to a gene. The CDR3 consists of 16 residues.

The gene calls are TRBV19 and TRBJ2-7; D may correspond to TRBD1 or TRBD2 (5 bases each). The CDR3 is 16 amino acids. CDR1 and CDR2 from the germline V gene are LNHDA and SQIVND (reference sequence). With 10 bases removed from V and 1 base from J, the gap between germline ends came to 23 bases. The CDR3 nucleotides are TGTGCCATTAAATCCCGGGACGCAAGCCGATCCTACGAGCAGTACTTC. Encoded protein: CAIKSRDASRSYEQYF.

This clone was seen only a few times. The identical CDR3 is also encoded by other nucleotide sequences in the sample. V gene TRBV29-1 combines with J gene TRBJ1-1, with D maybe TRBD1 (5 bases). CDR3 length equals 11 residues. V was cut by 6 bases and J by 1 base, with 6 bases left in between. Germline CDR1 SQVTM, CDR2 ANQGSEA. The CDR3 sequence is CSVGTNTEAFF. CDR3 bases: TGCAGCGTCGGGACGAACACTGAAGCTTTCTTT.

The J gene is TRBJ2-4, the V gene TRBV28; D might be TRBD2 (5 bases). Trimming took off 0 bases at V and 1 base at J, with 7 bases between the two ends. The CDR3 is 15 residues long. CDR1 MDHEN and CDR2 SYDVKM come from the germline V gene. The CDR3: CASSLWEAAKNIQYF. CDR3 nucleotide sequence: TGTGCCAGCAGTTTATGGGAGGCCGCCAAAAACATTCAGTACTTC.